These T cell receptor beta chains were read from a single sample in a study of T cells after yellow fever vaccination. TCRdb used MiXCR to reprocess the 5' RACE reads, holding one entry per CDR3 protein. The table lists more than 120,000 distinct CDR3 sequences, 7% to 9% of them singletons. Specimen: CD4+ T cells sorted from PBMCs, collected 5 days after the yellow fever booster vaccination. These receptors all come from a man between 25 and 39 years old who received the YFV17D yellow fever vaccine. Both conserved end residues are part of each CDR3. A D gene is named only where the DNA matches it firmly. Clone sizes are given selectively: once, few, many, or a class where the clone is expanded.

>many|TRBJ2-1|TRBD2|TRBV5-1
TGCGCCAGCAGCTTGGCCGGACTAGCGGGAGGGTACAATGAGCAGTTCTTC
CASSLAGLAGGYNEQFF
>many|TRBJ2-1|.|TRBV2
TGTGCCAGCAGCGCACAGGGAAATGAGCAGTTCTTC
CASSAQGNEQFF
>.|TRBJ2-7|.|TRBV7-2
TGTGCCAGCGGAGCCTTCTACGAGCAGTACTTC
CASGAFYEQYF
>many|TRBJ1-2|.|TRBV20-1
TGCAGTGCTAGAGTATTGTGGAACTATGGCTACACCTTC
CSARVLWNYGYTF
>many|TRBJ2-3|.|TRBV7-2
TGTGCCAGCAGCTTATCAGCTACGCAGTATTTT
CASSLSATQYF
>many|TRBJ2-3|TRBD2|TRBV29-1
TGCAGCGTTGCGGGACTAGCGGGTGGCGGGAGCACAGATACGCAGTATTTT
CSVAGLAGGGSTDTQYF
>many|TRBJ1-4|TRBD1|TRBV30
TGTGCCTGGAACAGGGGGCTCACTAATGAAAAACTGTTTTTT
CAWNRGLTNEKLFF
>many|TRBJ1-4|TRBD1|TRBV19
TGTGCCAGTAGTTATACGGGACAGGTGGCAACTAATGAAAAACTGTTTTTT
CASSYTGQVATNEKLFF
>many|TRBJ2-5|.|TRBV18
TGTGCCAGCTCACCACGAGGGAAAGAGACCCAGTACTTC
CASSPRGKETQYF
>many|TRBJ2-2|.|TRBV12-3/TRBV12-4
TGTGCCAGCATCGAAGGGGCCCCCGGCACCGGGGAGCTGTTTTTT
CASIEGAPGTGELFF
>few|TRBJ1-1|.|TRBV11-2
TGTGCCAGCAGCTCCCCCTCCGTGGGGGCTGAAGCTTTCTTT
CASSSPSVGAEAFF
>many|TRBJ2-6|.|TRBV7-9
TGTGCCAGCAGCTCCACTACCTCTGGGGCCAACGTCCTGACTTTC
CASSSTTSGANVLTF
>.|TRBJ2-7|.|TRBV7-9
TGTGCCAGCAGCCCCCGGACGGCGCCTCCCTACGAGCAGTACTTC
CASSPRTAPPYEQYF
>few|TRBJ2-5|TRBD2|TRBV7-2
TGTGCCAGCAGCTTATTTGGGCGGGAGAGTCCCCACCAAGAGACCCAGTACTTC
CASSLFGRESPHQETQYF
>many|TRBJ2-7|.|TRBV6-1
TGTGCCAGCAGCCAGTACGAGCAGTACTTC
CASSQYEQYF
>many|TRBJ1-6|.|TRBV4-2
TGTGCCAGCAGCCGTGAGGAGGTTCTTGATTCACCCCTCCACTTT
CASSREEVLDSPLHF
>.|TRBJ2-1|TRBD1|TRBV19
TGTGCCAGTAGTAGAACAACAGGGGGCCCGAGCTCCTACAATGAGCAGTTCTTC
CASSRTTGGPSSYNEQFF
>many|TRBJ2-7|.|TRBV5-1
TGCGCCAGCAGCTTGAATGGGGAGTTCTACGAGCAGTACTTC
CASSLNGEFYEQYF
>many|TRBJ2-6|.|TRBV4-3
TGCGCCAGCAGCCCAGATCTGGGTGTGGCCAACGTCCTGACTTTC
CASSPDLGVANVLTF
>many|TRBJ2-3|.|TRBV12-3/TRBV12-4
TGTGCCAGCAGCAAAAGCCAGGTCGCAGATACGCAGTATTTT
CASSKSQVADTQYF
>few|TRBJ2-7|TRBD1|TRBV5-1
TGCGCCAGCAGCTTGTTACAGGGGAAGTACGAGCAGTACTTC
CASSLLQGKYEQYF
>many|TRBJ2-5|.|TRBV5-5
TGTGCCAGCAGCTTGTATCTGGGGTTCGAGGAGACCCAGTACTTC
CASSLYLGFEETQYF
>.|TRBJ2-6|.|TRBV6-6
TGTGCCAGCAGCTCGACGGCCAACGTCCTGACTTTC
CASSSTANVLTF
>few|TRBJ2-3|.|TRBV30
TGTGCCTGGGCCGGGACCACTAGAGATACGCAGTATTTT
CAWAGTTRDTQYF